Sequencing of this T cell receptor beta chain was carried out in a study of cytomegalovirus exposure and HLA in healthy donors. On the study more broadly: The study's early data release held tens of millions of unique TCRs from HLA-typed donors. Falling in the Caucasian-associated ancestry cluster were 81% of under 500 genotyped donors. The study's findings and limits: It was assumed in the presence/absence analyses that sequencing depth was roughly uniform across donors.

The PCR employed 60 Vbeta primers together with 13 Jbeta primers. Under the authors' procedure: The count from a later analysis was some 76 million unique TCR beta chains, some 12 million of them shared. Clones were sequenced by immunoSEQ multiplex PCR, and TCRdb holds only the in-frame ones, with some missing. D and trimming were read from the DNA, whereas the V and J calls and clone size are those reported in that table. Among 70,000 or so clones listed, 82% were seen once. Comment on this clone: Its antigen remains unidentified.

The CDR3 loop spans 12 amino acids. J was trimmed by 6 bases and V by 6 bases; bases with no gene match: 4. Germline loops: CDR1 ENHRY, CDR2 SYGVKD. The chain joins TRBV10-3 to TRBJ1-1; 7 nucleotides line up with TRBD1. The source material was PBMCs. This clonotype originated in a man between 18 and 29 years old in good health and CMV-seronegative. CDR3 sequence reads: CAIRRQGAEAFF. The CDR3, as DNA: TGTGCCATCAGGAGACAGGGCGCTGAAGCTTTCTTT.